This T cell receptor beta chain originates from a study of CD8 T cells in Susac syndrome. Reverse transcription of 0.5 to 1 ug RNA was performed with random hexamers. Amplification of the TCR beta CDR3 was carried out by immunoSEQ multiplex PCR, which spanned a total of 54 Vbeta and 13 Jbeta segments. TCRdb re-called the immunoSEQ multiplex PCR reads through MiXCR, storing one row per CDR3 protein. The sample consists of 400,000 or so distinct CDR3 sequences, about 85% of them appearing once. The V and J ends lost 5 bases and 3 bases, in that order; junction bases with no gene match: 12. Germline CDR1 and CDR2: MGHRA and YSYEKL. The CDR3 covers 16 residues. Isolation of CD8+ and CD4+ T cells was performed negatively, whereas enrichment of TEMRA cells was done by FACS.

The material sequenced was CD8+ T cells from PBMCs. This chain uses TRBV4-1 with TRBJ2-7, with 8 bases fitting TRBD2. This sequence originates from a human donor with multiple sclerosis. The CDR3 protein is CASSTLAASNSYEQYF. The DNA of the CDR3 is TGCGCCAGCAGCACACTAGCGGCATCAAATAGCTACGAGCAGTACTTC.